A selection of T cell receptor beta chains follows, all from one sample in a study of T-cell memory formation after mild COVID-19. TCRdb reprocessed the 5' RACE reads with MiXCR, giving one entry per CDR3 protein. The sample contains fewer than 250,000 distinct CDR3 sequences, 15% to 20% of which appear only once. Sequenced material: PBMCs or a T cell subset sorted from them (not recorded which). These receptors originate from an adult woman who had mild COVID-19 (a few samples of this study predate the infection). Cell type and time point are not known. Both conserved end residues are part of each CDR3. A D gene is named only where the DNA matches it firmly. Clone size is shown for a subset of rows, as once, few, many or a class of expanded clone.

TRBD2	TRBV7-2	TRBJ2-3	few	TGTGCCAGCAGCCCCCCGGGACTAGCAAGGAGTGCGCAGTATTTT	CASSPPGLARSAQYF
NA	TRBV29-1	TRBJ1-2	NA	TGCAGCGTTGCAAAGGACACCTCTAACTATGGCTACACCTTC	CSVAKDTSNYGYTF
NA	TRBV18	TRBJ1-4	NA	TGTGCCAGCTCAGAAAAGGAAAAACTGTTTTTT	CASSEKEKLFF
TRBD1	TRBV7-2	TRBJ2-5	NA	TGTGCCAGCAGCTTAGCAGGGGGCGCAGAGACCCAGTACTTC	CASSLAGGAETQYF
NA	TRBV24-1	TRBJ1-2	many	TGTGCCACCAGTGATTCCGGGACATCCCGCTATGGCTACACCTTC	CATSDSGTSRYGYTF
NA	TRBV7-8	TRBJ2-7	many	TGTGCCAGCAGCCCACAGGATATGGTGGGTTATACCTACGAGCAGTACTTC	CASSPQDMVGYTYEQYF
TRBD1	TRBV5-1	TRBJ1-2	NA	TGCGCCAGCAGCTCGGGACAGGCTTTAAACTATGGCTACACCTTC	CASSSGQALNYGYTF
NA	TRBV14	TRBJ1-1	NA	TGTGCCAGCAGCCAAGATCTTGAAGCTGAAGCTTTCTTT	CASSQDLEAEAFF
TRBD1	TRBV20-1	TRBJ1-2	NA	TGCAGTGCTAGAGACTTCGGACAGGGTAGAATCTATGGCTACACCTTC	CSARDFGQGRIYGYTF
NA	TRBV4-1	TRBJ1-2	NA	TGCGCCAGCAGCCCGACCGGGACAAAAGCTAACTATGGCTACACCTTC	CASSPTGTKANYGYTF
TRBD1	TRBV11-2	TRBJ1-3	NA	TGTGCCAGCAGCTTAGGGAGCGACAGGGCATCTGGAAACACCATATATTTT	CASSLGSDRASGNTIYF
NA	TRBV20-1	TRBJ2-7	few	TGCAGTGCCACGTCGGGCCACGAGCAGTACTTC	CSATSGHEQYF
NA	TRBV2	TRBJ1-6	few	TGTGCCAGCACGTCCGGTTACAATTCACCCCTCCACTTT	CASTSGYNSPLHF
TRBD2	TRBV7-3	TRBJ2-7	few	TGTGCCAGCAGCTCCCTCCCCCGAAGCGGGACTACCTACGAGCAGTACTTC	CASSSLPRSGTTYEQYF
NA	TRBV7-2	TRBJ1-2	once	TGTGCCAGCAGCTCGACAGCCGGAGGAGGCTACACCTTC	CASSSTAGGGYTF
NA	TRBV4-3	TRBJ1-4	few	TGCGCCAGCAGCCAAGATCGGAGTGAAAAACTGTTTTTT	CASSQDRSEKLFF
TRBD2	TRBV11-2	TRBJ2-1	NA	TGTGCCAGCAGCTTAAGTATAGCGGGGGGCCACATTTACAATGAGCAGTTCTTC	CASSLSIAGGHIYNEQFF
NA	TRBV29-1	TRBJ2-4	many	TGCAGCGTTGATTCTGGCATATCAGCCAAAAACATTCAGTACTTC	CSVDSGISAKNIQYF
NA	TRBV7-9	TRBJ2-1	few	TGTGCCAGCAGCCTCGGGCCAGTGCGGGTGGATGAGCAGTTCTTC	CASSLGPVRVDEQFF
NA	TRBV30	TRBJ1-2	NA	TGTGCCTGGACCGGGACCACCGGTGGCTACACCTTC	CAWTGTTGGYTF
NA	TRBV12-3/TRBV12-4	TRBJ2-1	NA	TGTGCCAGCAGACCACTGGGGGAGATAGGGCTTTCCGAGCAGTTCTTC	CASRPLGEIGLSEQFF
NA	TRBV12-3/TRBV12-4	TRBJ1-1	few	TGTGCCAGCGGGGAGATTTGGAACACTGAAGCTTTCTTT	CASGEIWNTEAFF
TRBD1	TRBV15	TRBJ2-5	many	TGTGCCACCAGCAGACTGGACAGGGATCAAGAGACCCAGTACTTC	CATSRLDRDQETQYF
TRBD2	TRBV5-1	TRBJ2-1	few	TGCGCCAGCAGCAGCCCTAGCGGGCCCGGCTCCTACAATGAGCAGTTCTTC	CASSSPSGPGSYNEQFF
NA	TRBV7-3	TRBJ2-7	many	TGTGCCAGCAGCCGAGGGACTGGACCCTACGAGCAGTACTTC	CASSRGTGPYEQYF
NA	TRBV5-1	TRBJ2-7	NA	TGCGCCAGCAGCTTGGGGTCGACATGGCGGGGCGAGCAGTACTTC	CASSLGSTWRGEQYF
NA	TRBV5-1	TRBJ1-5	few	TGCGCCAGCAGCTTGGGGGCAGGGATGAGCAATCAGCCCCAGCATTTT	CASSLGAGMSNQPQHF
TRBD2	TRBV6-2/TRBV6-3	TRBJ2-5	NA	TGTGCCAGCAGTTACCCTTTAGCGGGAGTCTCAGAGACCCAGTACTTC	CASSYPLAGVSETQYF
TRBD1	TRBV6-4	TRBJ2-7	NA	TGTGCCAGCAGTGGGCCTTTGAGACAGGGGGCTAACGAGCAGTACTTC	CASSGPLRQGANEQYF
TRBD1	TRBV18	TRBJ2-7	NA	TGTGCCAGCTCACCAGGGACAGGGACCTCCGAGCAGTACTTC	CASSPGTGTSEQYF
NA	TRBV20-1	TRBJ2-7	NA	TGCAGTGCTAGGTCGGCCACATTGGGATACTACGAGCAGTACTTC	CSARSATLGYYEQYF
NA	TRBV11-1	TRBJ2-1	NA	TGTGCCAGCAGCTTGGGGCTCTTGAATGAGCAGTTCTTC	CASSLGLLNEQFF
TRBD1	TRBV4-2	TRBJ1-2	NA	TGTGCCAGCAGCCAAGATAGACAGGGGGACTATGGCTACACCTTC	CASSQDRQGDYGYTF
NA	TRBV6-2/TRBV6-3	TRBJ1-2	NA	TGTGCCAGTCTAACGGGACTTTATGGCTACACCTTC	CASLTGLYGYTF
NA	TRBV5-1	TRBJ1-2	NA	TGCGCCAGCAGCTTGGCGCAGGGTCAGAGCGGCTACACCTTC	CASSLAQGQSGYTF
TRBD1	TRBV20-1	TRBJ2-5	many	TGCAGTGCTAGAGTACAGGGGGTTGAGACCCAGTACTTC	CSARVQGVETQYF
TRBD1	TRBV7-2	TRBJ2-3	few	TGTGCCAGCAGCTTGGGGGCCCGGGCAGGGGGAAGGGGAGATACGCAGTATTTT	CASSLGARAGGRGDTQYF
NA	TRBV20-1	TRBJ2-7	NA	TGCAGTGCTAGATTGGGCTACGAGCAGTACTTC	CSARLGYEQYF
TRBD1	TRBV24-1	TRBJ1-2	few	TGTGCCACCAGTGAGGGGGGACAGGGGGCCCGACCCTGGCGCTACACCTTC	CATSEGGQGARPWRYTF
NA	TRBV5-1	TRBJ1-3	few	TGCGCCAGCAGCTTGATCGGGGGCAGCTCTGGAAACACCATATATTTT	CASSLIGGSSGNTIYF
NA	TRBV6-5	TRBJ1-2	NA	TGTGCCAGCAGTTACCGGGACGGCAACTATGGCTACACCTTC	CASSYRDGNYGYTF
TRBD2	TRBV18	TRBJ2-2	few	TGTGCCAGCTCGGGACTAGCGGGAGTTTGGACCGGGGAGCTGTTTTTT	CASSGLAGVWTGELFF
TRBD2	TRBV7-9	TRBJ2-1	NA	TGTGCCAGCAGCTTAGGTATACGGCTAGCGGGATACAATGAGCAGTTCTTC	CASSLGIRLAGYNEQFF
NA	TRBV12-3/TRBV12-4	TRBJ1-5	NA	TGTGCCAGCAGTCTAAGGCGGGGGGGTCAGCCCCAGCATTTT	CASSLRRGGQPQHF
NA	TRBV29-1	TRBJ2-4	NA	TGCAGCGTTGCGGACCGAATAGCCAAAAACATTCAGTACTTC	CSVADRIAKNIQYF
NA	TRBV12-3/TRBV12-4	TRBJ2-3	few	TGTGCCAGCAGTCCCTCCGGATTGACAGATACGCAGTATTTT	CASSPSGLTDTQYF
TRBD1	TRBV3-1	TRBJ1-2	NA	TGTGCCAGCAGCCACGTGGGGACAGGACCCAACTATGGCTACACCTTC	CASSHVGTGPNYGYTF
TRBD1	TRBV10-3	TRBJ1-2	NA	TGTGCCATCAGTGGAGGACAGGATCAGAACTATGGCTACACCTTC	CAISGGQDQNYGYTF
NA	TRBV4-2	TRBJ2-7	few	TGTGCCAGCAGCCAGTTAACCAGGGGGGCCTACCTACGTAGAGAGCAGTACTTC	CASSQLTRGAYLRREQYF